This T cell receptor beta chain comes out of a study of blood T cells in healthy people across ages. Overall study results and limits: Roughly linearly, TCR beta diversity per million T cells fell as age increased.

Points on this clonotype: Its antigen is as yet unknown.

PBMCs numbering at least 6 million were isolated per sample. PCR was performed a second time for 7 to 11 cycles using a sample-barcoded 5' primer and a J-beta primer mix. TCRdb re-called the 5' RACE reads through MiXCR, storing one row per CDR3 protein. The table lists fewer than 750,000 distinct CDR3 sequences, roughly 48% of them singletons. The sequence came from a man of 80 years or more in good health. Sequencing used blood.

CDR3 residues: CASSNRRHGYTF. DNA for the CDR3: TGTGCCAGCAGTAATCGCCGTCATGGCTACACCTTC. The rearrangement links TRBV6-6 to TRBJ1-2; no reliable D call. Germline assignment: CDR1 MNHNY and CDR2 SVGAGI (reference sequence). The V and J ends lost 5 bases and 6 bases respectively, with 10 bases between them. This CDR3 spans 12 amino acids.